This TCR beta chain was sequenced in a study of monozygotic twins with inflammatory bowel disease (dated by TCRdb to the late 2010s). Notes on the research overall: In total, about 28 monozygotic twin pairs made up the full study: 19 Danish pairs, all IBD-discordant, plus nine German pairs, of which four were IBD-concordant and five were IBD-discordant. Disease-associated traits were sought mainly through comparisons between IBD patients and their genetically identical healthy co-twins within discordant pairs. Each individual had, on average, about 151 000 unique TCRalpha sequences and 181 000 unique TCRbeta sequences available for analysis. General findings and caveats noted by the study authors: Distinction between different T cell subtypes could not be achieved in the analysis. Fewer clonotypes were shared with other individuals by IBD patients than by healthy twins, most markedly in patients showing signs of disease activity. IBD patients had lower TCRbeta repertoire diversity, measured by the inverse Simpson index, than their healthy co-twins. Repertoire similarity did not differ between concordant and discordant twins, possibly due to limited statistical power. Because patients were on differing immunosuppressive treatments, the repertoires may have picked up extra background noise and inter-individual variability. No single strong signal or clonotype linked to IBD turned up in the results, so the idea that one exists was not supported.

Via the germline V gene, CDR1 is SGHRS and CDR2 YFSETQ. From cysteine to phenylalanine, the CDR3 is 13 amino acids long. No DNA has been recorded. A note on this clonotype: The target of this receptor is not known.

The library was produced with 5' RACE. Each TCR library was prepared from about 3.5 ug of total RNA. For each sample, cDNA synthesis was carried out in eight separate reactions using SMARTScribe reverse transcriptase. During cDNA synthesis, template switching introduced unique molecular identifiers that contained a 6-nucleotide sample barcode. Amplification of TCRalpha and TCRbeta cDNA involved two nested PCRs of about 15 and 9 cycles, and each PCR was followed by bead purification. Before amplification, the cDNA was treated with uracil DNA-glycosylase and purified using the QIAquick PCR purification kit. The second PCR added Illumina TruSeq-compatible adapters along with sample-specific barcodes. Library quality and concentration were assessed using TapeStation and Qubit, and 4.5 to 6.5 ng of each library was pooled. Sequencing of pooled libraries was carried out on an Illumina HiSeq2500 single-index Rapid Run using 2 x 100 bp reads and custom sequencing primers. On the authors' methods: MiGEC version 1.2.6 was used for UMI-based consensus assembly to correct PCR and sequencing errors. MiXCR version 2.1.1 was used for V(D)J alignment, clonotype assembly and CDR3 extraction. To normalise gene usage, clonotype sharing and MAIT/NKT TCR abundance, the top 1000, 10 000 and 20 000 clonotypes in each sample were analysed. Diversity was computed as the inverse Simpson index with the vegan R package after downsampling to 27 000 UMIs. Paired Mann-Whitney U tests were applied to discordant twin pairs, with Benjamini-Hochberg correction for multiple testing. Following reprocessing of the reads by TCRdb, the data hold one row per CDR3 protein sequence and no DNA is available. TCRdb's processing, not the authors' own work, is the source of the V and J calls. The record for this sample contains around 450,000 distinct CDR3 sequences. 2% to 2.5% of the sample goes to the ten largest clones.

From each donor, an approximately 2.4 ml peripheral blood sample was drawn into PAXgene tubes and stored at -80 degrees C. Without any T cell sorting, total RNA was extracted from whole blood using the PAXgene blood miRNA kit on an automated QIAcube. Peripheral blood from monozygotic twin pairs, either concordant or discordant for inflammatory bowel disease, underwent deep TCRalpha and TCRbeta repertoire profiling that used unique molecular barcoding. For every twin pair, smoking habits were documented, and each individual was categorised as a current, former or never smoker. The clonotype originates from a human donor with ulcerative colitis or Crohn's disease, or a healthy co-twin of an affected twin (not recorded which). The rearranged segments are TRBV5-1 and TRBJ2-7. The specimen was blood. The CDR3 region has the sequence CASRSFVGHEQYF. Extended through the reference TRBV5-1 and TRBJ2-7 proteins, this CDR3 yields the full variable domain: KAGVTQTPRYLIKTRGQQVTLSCSPISGHRSVSWYQQTPGQGLQFLFEYFSETQRNKGNFPGRFSGRQFSNSRSEMNVSTLELGDSALYLCASRSFVGHEQYFGPGTRLTVT.